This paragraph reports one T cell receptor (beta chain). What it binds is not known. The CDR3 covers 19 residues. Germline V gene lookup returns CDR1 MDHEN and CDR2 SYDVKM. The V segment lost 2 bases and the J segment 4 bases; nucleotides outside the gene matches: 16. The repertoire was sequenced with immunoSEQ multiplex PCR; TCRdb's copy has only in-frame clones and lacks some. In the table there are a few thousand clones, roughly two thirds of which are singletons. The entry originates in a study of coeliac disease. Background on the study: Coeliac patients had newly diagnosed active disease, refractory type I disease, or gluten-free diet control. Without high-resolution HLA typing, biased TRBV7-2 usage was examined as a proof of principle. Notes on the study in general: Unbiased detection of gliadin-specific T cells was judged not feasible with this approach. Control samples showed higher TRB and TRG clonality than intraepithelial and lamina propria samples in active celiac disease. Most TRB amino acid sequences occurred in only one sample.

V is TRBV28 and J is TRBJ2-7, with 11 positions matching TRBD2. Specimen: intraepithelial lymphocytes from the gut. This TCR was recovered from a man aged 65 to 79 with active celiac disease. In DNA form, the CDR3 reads TGTGCCAGCAGTTTACCCGGGACAGGCTTAACTAGCGGGAGATACGAGCAGTACTTC. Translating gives CASSLPGTGLTSGRYEQYF.